This T cell receptor (beta chain) was found in a study of blood T cell repertoires in COVID-19. Study as a whole: The United States, Italy and Spain provided the acute and convalescent COVID-19 samples. T cells, B-cell-depleted T cells, or PBMCs supplied cDNA or gDNA.

Trimming removed 5 bases at V and 0 bases at J, with 8 bases between. In germline, CDR1 is SGHAT, CDR2 FQNNGV. This CDR3 has 14 residues. Original methodology: Reference gene primer amplification yielded estimated nucleated cell counts. Profiling relied on immunoSEQ multiplex PCR, and the TCRdb table lists in-frame clones only, not all of them. That table furnishes V, J and clone size, whereas the DNA furnished D and trimming. The repertoire includes around 250,000 clones, 91% of them detected once, and more than 1% sits in the top ten. The chain joins TRBV11-2 to TRBJ1-5; D is uncertain. The clonotype comes from a human donor in a cohort exposed to, infected with or recovered from COVID-19 (not recorded which). The donor label of this sample is uncertain. The specimen sequenced was PBMCs or T cells enriched from blood (not recorded which). CDR3 in amino acids: CASSPGVSNQPQHF. CDR3 nucleotides: TGTGCCAGCAGCCCCGGGGTTAGCAATCAGCCCCAGCATTTT.